This T cell receptor beta chain derives from a study of shared clonotypes between healthy human individuals. Germline V gene data show CDR1 as SGHAT and CDR2 as FQNNGV. This CDR3 spans 17 amino acids. Between the trimmed V and J ends, which lost 1 base and 0 bases, there was a span of 13 bases. Data came from immunoSEQ multiplex PCR; TCRdb stores just in-frame clones and leaves some out. Of 1 million to 1.2 million clones in the sample, 70% to 80% were seen once. This clone occurred a few times. The chain combines TRBV11-2 with TRBJ2-1; D is undetermined. The sequencing sample was made of memory CD4+ T cells from PBMCs. Subset meaning: CD45RA-negative fraction. The TCR originated in a man younger than 35 in good health. Some clones in this sample may be carry-over from other donors' samples. CDR3 nucleotides: TGTGCCAGCAGCTTAGGCCAGTGGGCAGCCTCCTACAATGAGCAGTTCTTC. The encoded protein is CASSLGQWAASYNEQFF.